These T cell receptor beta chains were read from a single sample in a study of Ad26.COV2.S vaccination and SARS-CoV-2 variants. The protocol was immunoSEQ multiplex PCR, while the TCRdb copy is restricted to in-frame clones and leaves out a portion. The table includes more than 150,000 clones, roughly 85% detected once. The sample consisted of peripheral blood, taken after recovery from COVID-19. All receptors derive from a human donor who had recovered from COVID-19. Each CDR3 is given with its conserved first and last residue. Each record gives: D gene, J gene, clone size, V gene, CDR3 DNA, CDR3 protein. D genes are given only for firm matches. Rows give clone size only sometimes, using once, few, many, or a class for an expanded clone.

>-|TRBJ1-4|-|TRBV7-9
TGTGCCAGCAGCTTAGACGGCCGGACTAATGAAAAACTGTTTTTT
CASSLDGRTNEKLFF
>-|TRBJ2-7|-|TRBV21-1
TGTGCCAGCACCCCGACTAGCGGGGTTCGCTCCTACGAGCAGTACTTC
CASTPTSGVRSYEQYF
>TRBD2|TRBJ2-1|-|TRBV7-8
TGTGCCAGCAGCCTGGGACTAGGGATCTACAATGAGCAGTTCTTC
CASSLGLGIYNEQFF
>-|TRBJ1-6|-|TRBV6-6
TGTGCCACCCTCCGGGACATATATAATTCACCCCTCCACTTT
CATLRDIYNSPLHF
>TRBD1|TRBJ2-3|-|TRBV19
TGTGCCGGGCCCGGGACAGGGCGAACATGGTCAGATACGCAGTATTTT
CAGPGTGRTWSDTQYF
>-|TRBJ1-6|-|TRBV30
TGTGCCTGGGGTGGGCTTTTTAATTCACCCCTCCACTTT
CAWGGLFNSPLHF
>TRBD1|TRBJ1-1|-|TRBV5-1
TGCGCCAGCAGCCTTGAGCAGGGGGTGGTGACTGAAGCTTTCTTT
CASSLEQGVVTEAFF
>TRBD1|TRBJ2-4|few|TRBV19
TGTGCCACCCGGGACAGGTTAGCCAAAAACATTCAGTACTTC
CATRDRLAKNIQYF
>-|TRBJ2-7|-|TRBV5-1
TGCGCCAGCAGCTTGGGGGGAAGGGCCTACGAGCAGTACTTC
CASSLGGRAYEQYF
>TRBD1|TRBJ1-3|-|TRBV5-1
TGCGCCAGCAGCCCTGATACAGGGGTTGGAAACACCATATATTTT
CASSPDTGVGNTIYF
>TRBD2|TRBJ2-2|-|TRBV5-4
TGTGCCAGCAGAAGGGAGGGGATCGGGGAGCTGTTTTTT
CASRREGIGELFF
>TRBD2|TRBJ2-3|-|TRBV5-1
TGCGCCAGCAGCGTGCCGGGACTAGCGGGAGGGGATACGCAGTATTTT
CASSVPGLAGGDTQYF
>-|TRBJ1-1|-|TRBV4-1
TGCGCCAGCAGCGGGGATATCTCGCGGACTGAAGCTTTCTTT
CASSGDISRTEAFF
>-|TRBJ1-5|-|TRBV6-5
TGTGCCAGCAGTTACGACAGCTATTCCAATCAGCCCCAGCATTTT
CASSYDSYSNQPQHF
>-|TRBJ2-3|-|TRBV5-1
TGCGCCAGCAGCTTTGGGAGATCATCTAGCACAGATACGCAGTATTTT
CASSFGRSSSTDTQYF
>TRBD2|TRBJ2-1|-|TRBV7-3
TGTGCCAGCAGCTGGGTAGGGACTAGCGGGACAGATGAGCAGTTCTTC
CASSWVGTSGTDEQFF
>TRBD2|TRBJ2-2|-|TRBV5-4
TGTGCCAGCAGCTCTCTAGCGGGAGAGGCCGGGGAGCTGTTTTTT
CASSSLAGEAGELFF
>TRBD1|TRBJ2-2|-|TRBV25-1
TGTGCCAGCAGTGGGACAGGGGGCACCGGGGAGCTGTTTTTT
CASSGTGGTGELFF
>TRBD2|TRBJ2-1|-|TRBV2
TGTGCCAGCGGAGACCTAGCGGGAAGCTCCTACAATGAGCAGTTCTTC
CASGDLAGSSYNEQFF
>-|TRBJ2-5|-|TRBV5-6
TGTGCCAGCAGCTTCAAAGGGTTGCCAGAGACCCAGTACTTC
CASSFKGLPETQYF
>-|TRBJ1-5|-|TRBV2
TGTGCCAGCAGGGGGGCGGACAGCGGACAAAATCAGCCCCAGCATTTT
CASRGADSGQNQPQHF
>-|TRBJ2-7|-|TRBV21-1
TGTGCCAGCAGCAAAGAAGGCCTAGTAGGCTACGAGCAGTACTTC
CASSKEGLVGYEQYF
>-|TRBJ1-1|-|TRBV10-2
TGCGCCAGCAGGGGGAATATGAACACTGAAGCTTTCTTT
CASRGNMNTEAFF
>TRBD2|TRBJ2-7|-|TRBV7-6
TGTGCCAGCAGCTTAACTAGCGGGGGCTCCTACGAGCAGTACTTC
CASSLTSGGSYEQYF
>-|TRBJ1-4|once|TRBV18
TGTGCCAGCTCACTCTTCCCTGGCGAGGATGTCGAACTGTTTTTT
CASSLFPGEDVELFF
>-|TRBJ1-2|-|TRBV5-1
TGCGCCAGCAGCTTGGGGTTCTCGGCCCAGGCTAACTATGGCTACACCTTC
CASSLGFSAQANYGYTF
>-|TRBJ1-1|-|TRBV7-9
TGTGCCAGCAGCTTAGCGCCGGCAGGATCTACTGAAGCTTTCTTT
CASSLAPAGSTEAFF
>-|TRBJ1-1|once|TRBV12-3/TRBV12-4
TGTGCCAGCAGTGCCACAGGGAAGGGTGAAGCTTTCTTT
CASSATGKGEAFF
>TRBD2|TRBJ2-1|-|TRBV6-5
TGTGCCAGCAGTTATGCAGCGGGGGGTCCCATTGAGCAGTTCTTC
CASSYAAGGPIEQFF
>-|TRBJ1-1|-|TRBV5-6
TGTGCCAGCAGCTTGGACCGATACATGAACACTGAAGCTTTCTTT
CASSLDRYMNTEAFF
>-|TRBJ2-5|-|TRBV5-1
TGCGCCAGCAGCTCCAGCGGTTTACAAGAGACCCAGTACTTC
CASSSSGLQETQYF
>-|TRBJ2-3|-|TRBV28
TGTGCCAGCAGTATAATTATTGGGGGCCCGGCAGATACGCAGTATTTT
CASSIIIGGPADTQYF
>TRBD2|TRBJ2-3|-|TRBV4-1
TGCGCCAGCAGCCCAGAGTCCTTAGCGGGGGGCGGCACAGATACGCAGTATTTT
CASSPESLAGGGTDTQYF
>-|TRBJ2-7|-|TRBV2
TGTGCCGGGGGGACAGATTACGAGCAGTACTTC
CAGGTDYEQYF
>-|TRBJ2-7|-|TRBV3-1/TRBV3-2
TGTGCCAGCAGCTCCCGAACGTACGAGCAGTACTTC
CASSSRTYEQYF
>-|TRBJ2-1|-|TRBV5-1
TGCGCCAGCAGCCCAGGACAGTATACTGCCTACAATGAGCAGTTCTTC
CASSPGQYTAYNEQFF
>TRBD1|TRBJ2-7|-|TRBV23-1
TGCGCCAGCAGTCACGACCGGGACAGGGAAACCTACGAGCAGTACTTC
CASSHDRDRETYEQYF
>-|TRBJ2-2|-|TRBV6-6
TGTGCCAGCAGTTTGACGGCCGGGGAGCTGTTTTTT
CASSLTAGELFF
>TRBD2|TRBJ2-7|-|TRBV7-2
TGTGCCAGCAGCCCCGTGGCGGGAGGGTCCTACGAGCAGTACTTC
CASSPVAGGSYEQYF
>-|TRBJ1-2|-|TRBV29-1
TGCAGCGTTGAAGACAGGGTTCGTTATGGCTACACCTTC
CSVEDRVRYGYTF
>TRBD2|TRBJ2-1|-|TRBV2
TGTGCCAGCAGTGATGGACTAGCGGGCGCGCTCTCCTACAATGAGCAGTTCTTC
CASSDGLAGALSYNEQFF
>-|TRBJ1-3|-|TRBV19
TGTGCCGTCGGCACGGCGGGACCGGGAAACACCATATATTTT
CAVGTAGPGNTIYF
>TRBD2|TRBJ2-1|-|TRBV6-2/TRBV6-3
TGTGCCAGCAGTCCCGGACTAGCGGGGGGGCCCTCCTACAATGAGCAGTTCTTC
CASSPGLAGGPSYNEQFF
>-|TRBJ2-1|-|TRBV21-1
TGTGCCAGCAGCAACCGACTAGCGAATTACAATGAGCAGTTCTTC
CASSNRLANYNEQFF
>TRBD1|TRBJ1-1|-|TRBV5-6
TGTGCCAGCAGCCTTGGGACAGGGTCTGAAGCTTTCTTT
CASSLGTGSEAFF
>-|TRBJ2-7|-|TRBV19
TGTGCCAGTAGTCCGAGGGACTTATCCTACGAGCAGTACTTC
CASSPRDLSYEQYF
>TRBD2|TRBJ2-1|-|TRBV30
TGTGCCTGGAGTGTACCTGAGCGGGGGTACAATGAGCAGTTCTTC
CAWSVPERGYNEQFF
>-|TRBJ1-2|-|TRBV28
TGTGCCAGCAGCCGCGGGGGAGAGGGAAACTATGGCTACACCTTC
CASSRGGEGNYGYTF
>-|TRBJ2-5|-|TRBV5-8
TGTGCCAGCAGTTCTGATAACCGGGCCCATCGGGAGACCCAGTACTTC
CASSSDNRAHRETQYF
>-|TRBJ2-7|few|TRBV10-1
TGCGCCAGCAGCGGAATACGGGAGTCCTACGAGCAGTACTTC
CASSGIRESYEQYF